The entry below gives a single T cell receptor (beta chain) sequence along with its context. Antigen specificity is unknown. The read gets to within 3 residues of the CDR3 end, and the germline J gene fills in the rest. Genomic DNA, averaging roughly 1,200 ng per sample, yielded TCR beta CDR3 via immunoSEQ. Using immunoSEQ multiplex PCR, the repertoire was profiled, and TCRdb retains in-frame clones only, with some absent. The sample totals more than 30,000 clones. This CDR3 spans 13 amino acids. Germline V gene data show CDR1 as GTSNPN and CDR2 as SVGIG (reference sequence). HPV was found by MY09/MY11 PCR and dot-blot genotyping. The entry originates in a study of T cells in women clearing cervical HPV infection. Across the study: Control women cleared a single incident HPV16 infection within 12 months.

Study-level results: TRBV6-7 abundance was lower in cases than controls (around 0.11% versus 0.16%).

The receptor's source is a woman between 18 and 69 years old with a cervical HPV16 infection that either progressed to CIN3+ or cleared (not recorded which). The rearrangement links TRBV30 to TRBJ2-2; possible D gene TRBD1, 6 bases. Sequencing used blood buffy coat. The sequenced CDR3 bases are TGTGCCTGGAGTGATACAGGGAATTCACCG. This gives the protein CAWSDTGNSP. The entire CDR3 protein reads CAWSDTGNSPLFF. Using reference TRBV30 and TRBJ2-2 for the parts outside the CDR3, the full variable domain is SQTIHQWPATLVQPVGSPLSLECTVEGTSNPNLYWYRQAAGRGLQLLFYSVGIGQISSEVPQNLSASRPQDRQFILSSKKLLLSDSGFYLCAWSDTGNSPLFFGEGSRLTVL.